These T cell receptor beta chains were read from a single sample in a study of blood T cell repertoires in COVID-19. The assay was immunoSEQ multiplex PCR, and TCRdb's table has in-frame clones only and misses some. The sample records around 190,000 clones, 70% to 90% being singletons. The sequenced material came from peripheral blood. The receptors were sampled from a man aged 18 to 29 who had recovered from COVID-19. The CDR3 runs from the conserved cysteine through the conserved F or W. D genes are given only for firm matches. A row's size may be missing; if present it is once, few, many or a size class.

V gene	clone size	J gene	D gene	CDR3 protein	CDR3 DNA
TRBV20-1	-	TRBJ1-1	-	CSAQRDTEAFF	TGCAGTGCTCAGCGGGATACTGAAGCTTTCTTT
TRBV6-5	once	TRBJ2-7	TRBD2	CASSYSTGGHEQYF	TGTGCCAGCAGTTACTCAACGGGGGGACACGAGCAGTACTTC
TRBV7-2	-	TRBJ1-3	-	CASQGQEGNTIYF	TGTGCCAGCCAGGGGCAAGAGGGAAACACCATATATTTT
TRBV7-2	-	TRBJ2-3	TRBD2	CASSRDYPDTQYF	TGTGCCAGCAGCCGGGACTATCCAGATACGCAGTATTTT
TRBV13	-	TRBJ1-1	TRBD1	CASSLRTGKNTEAFF	TGTGCCAGCAGCCTAAGGACAGGAAAGAACACTGAAGCTTTCTTT
TRBV2	-	TRBJ1-5	-	CASKGNGNNQPQHF	TGTGCCAGCAAAGGAAACGGGAACAATCAGCCCCAGCATTTT
TRBV19	once	TRBJ2-1	TRBD2	CASSIGLAGSSYNEQFF	TGTGCCAGTAGTATAGGGCTAGCGGGAAGCTCCTACAATGAGCAGTTCTTC
TRBV5-5	-	TRBJ2-1	TRBD1	CASSSGQGTGPLNEQFF	TGTGCCAGCAGCTCCGGTCAAGGGACAGGGCCATTAAATGAGCAGTTCTTC
TRBV6-2/TRBV6-3	-	TRBJ1-2	-	CASSFTGIYGYTF	TGTGCCAGCAGTTTCACAGGGATCTATGGCTACACCTTC
TRBV29-1	-	TRBJ2-5	TRBD1	CSVTRRQGSQETQYF	TGCAGCGTCACTAGAAGACAGGGATCCCAAGAGACCCAGTACTTC
TRBV7-8	-	TRBJ2-5	-	CASRDYRRSRWETQYF	TGTGCCAGCAGGGATTACCGGAGGTCCCGATGGGAGACCCAGTACTTC
TRBV4-3	-	TRBJ2-6	-	CASSQDPGRGANVLTF	TGCGCCAGCAGCCAAGATCCGGGTAGGGGGGCCAACGTCCTGACTTTC
TRBV24-1	-	TRBJ1-2	-	CATSDLPGAGYTF	TGTGCCACCAGTGATTTGCCAGGGGCCGGCTACACCTTC
TRBV3-1/TRBV3-2	once	TRBJ1-6	-	CASSLLGRVEDSPLHF	TGTGCCAGCAGCCTCCTGGGCAGGGTCGAAGATTCACCCCTCCACTTT
TRBV5-6	-	TRBJ2-7	-	CASSQGYEQYF	TGTGCCAGCAGCCAGGGGTACGAGCAGTACTTC
TRBV19	-	TRBJ1-1	-	CASSITGIMNTEAFF	TGTGCCAGTAGTATAACGGGAATCATGAACACTGAAGCTTTCTTT
TRBV7-2	-	TRBJ2-2	TRBD1	CASTVRQGTNTGELFF	TGTGCCAGCACCGTAAGACAGGGAACGAACACCGGGGAGCTGTTTTTT
TRBV5-4	once	TRBJ2-7	-	CASSLVQGNSEQYF	TGTGCCAGCAGCTTGGTACAGGGCAACTCCGAGCAGTACTTC
TRBV27	-	TRBJ2-1	TRBD2	CASSSGLAIYNEQFF	TGTGCCAGCAGTTCCGGACTAGCGATCTACAATGAGCAGTTCTTC
TRBV28	-	TRBJ2-7	TRBD1	CASRLMTGASYEQYF	TGTGCCAGCAGGCTAATGACAGGGGCCTCCTACGAGCAGTACTTC
TRBV29-1	-	TRBJ2-7	TRBD1	CSAWTGYEQYF	TGCAGCGCCTGGACAGGCTACGAGCAGTACTTC
TRBV4-2	-	TRBJ1-1	TRBD1	CASSQHGDRLSEAFF	TGTGCCAGCAGCCAACATGGGGACAGGCTGTCTGAAGCTTTCTTT
TRBV3-1/TRBV3-2	-	TRBJ1-4	-	CASSQGISGVSELFF	TGTGCCAGCAGCCAAGGTATTAGCGGGGTCTCGGAACTGTTTTTT
TRBV4-1	-	TRBJ2-4	TRBD1	CASSPTGGIAKNIQYF	TGCGCCAGCAGCCCGACAGGGGGAATAGCCAAAAACATTCAGTACTTC
TRBV6-5	few	TRBJ2-7	-	CASSSTGRNEQYF	TGTGCCAGCAGTTCCACAGGGCGCAACGAGCAGTACTTC
TRBV7-3	-	TRBJ2-1	-	CASSFQTGTHNEQFF	TGTGCCAGCAGCTTTCAAACAGGGACCCACAATGAGCAGTTCTTC
TRBV28	-	TRBJ1-5	-	CACQQNSNQPQHF	TGTGCCTGCCAACAGAATAGCAATCAGCCCCAGCATTTT
TRBV9	-	TRBJ1-2	-	CASSPSLDRYGYTF	TGTGCCAGCAGCCCATCTTTGGACAGATATGGCTACACCTTC
TRBV5-1	-	TRBJ1-1	-	CASSLAGQNTEAFF	TGCGCCAGCAGCTTGGCGGGACAAAACACTGAAGCTTTCTTT
TRBV5-6	-	TRBJ1-2	TRBD1	CASSGQGWEYGYTF	TGTGCCAGCAGCGGACAGGGGTGGGAGTATGGCTACACCTTC
TRBV5-6	-	TRBJ2-5	TRBD1	CASSRGPGGLETQYF	TGTGCCAGCAGCAGGGGGCCAGGGGGCTTGGAGACCCAGTACTTC